This T cell receptor beta chain came from a study of T cell changes during pregnancy in multiple sclerosis. V lost 7 bases and J lost 0, with 32 bases in between. The CDR3 has 21 residues. The assay was immunoSEQ multiplex PCR, and TCRdb's table has in-frame clones only and misses some. The sample yields 30,000 to 40,000 clones, roughly 90% seen once. The chain employs TRBV5-3 and TRBJ1-5; perhaps TRBD1 as D (5 bases). TRBV5-3 is placed among ORFs of uncertain function. This specimen was CD4+ T cells from peripheral blood mononuclear cells, taken in the second trimester of pregnancy. The TCR originated in a female donor with multiple sclerosis, enrolled in a pregnancy study. This chain's CDR3 is CARPKAYRLIGGKNSNQPQHF. As DNA, the CDR3 is TGTGCCAGACCCAAAGCTTATAGACTAATTGGGGGGAAAAATAGCAATCAGCCCCAGCATTTT.